These T cell receptor beta chains were read from a single sample in a study of siplizumab effects on memory and regulatory T cells. TCRdb's copy holds only in-frame clones and misses some; the assay was immunoSEQ multiplex PCR. The sample holds some 80,000 clones, 95% seen once. The sample consisted of CD8+ T cells sorted from blood. The receptors derive from a human donor in good health. Both conserved end residues are part of each CDR3. The D gene is left open where the match is weak. Clone size is shown for a subset of rows, as once, few, many or a class of expanded clone.

d_call	v_call	clone_size	j_call	cdr3_nt	cdr3_aa
TRBD2	TRBV19	.	TRBJ2-1	TGTGCCAGCAAACGGACCGGACTAGCGGGAGGGAGCTCCTACAATGAGCAGTTCTTC	CASKRTGLAGGSSYNEQFF
.	TRBV28	.	TRBJ2-7	TGTGCCAGCAGTTTAGGACTGTTCGGTTTATACGAGCAGTACTTC	CASSLGLFGLYEQYF
.	TRBV5-1	once	TRBJ1-5	TGCGCCAGCAGCTTGGCGGGGGGAGGCAATCAGCCCCAGCATTTT	CASSLAGGGNQPQHF
.	TRBV7-3	few	TRBJ1-3	TGTGCCAGCAGCCCCTCGGGGGGGGCTGGAAACACCATATATTTT	CASSPSGGAGNTIYF
.	TRBV2	once	TRBJ2-7	TGTGCCAGCAGTGGGAAAACAGGGAGCTCCTACGAGCAGTACTTC	CASSGKTGSSYEQYF
TRBD1	TRBV7-9	.	TRBJ1-2	TGTGCCAGCAGCCCGGGACAGCTTTTTGGCTACACCTTC	CASSPGQLFGYTF
.	TRBV27	.	TRBJ1-2	TGTGCCAGCAGTCTAGTGACAGGAACTAACTATGGCTACACCTTC	CASSLVTGTNYGYTF
.	TRBV7-3	.	TRBJ2-1	TGTGCCAGCAGCCATAACCTAGCCCCCCCCTACAATGAGCAGTTCTTC	CASSHNLAPPYNEQFF
TRBD2	TRBV11-2	.	TRBJ2-3	TGTGCCAGCAGCTTAGCGGGGCGGGAGAGCACAGATACGCAGTATTTT	CASSLAGRESTDTQYF
.	TRBV7-9	.	TRBJ2-1	TGTGCCAGCAGCTTAGACACAAGTCTTTCCTCCTACAATGAGCAGTTCTTC	CASSLDTSLSSYNEQFF
.	TRBV7-9	.	TRBJ2-1	TGTGCCAGCAGTCGCGTGGGCTCGGGGAATGAGCAGTTCTTC	CASSRVGSGNEQFF
.	TRBV19	.	TRBJ2-2	TGTGCCAGTAGTTACGGCGGGGAGCTGTTTTTT	CASSYGGELFF
TRBD2	TRBV5-6	.	TRBJ2-1	TGTGCCAGCAGCTTGAGGTTGGCGGGAGGGCCAAGAGAGCAGTTCTTC	CASSLRLAGGPREQFF
.	TRBV9	.	TRBJ2-1	TGTGCCAGCAGCTTGGCCATAATAGACTCCTACAATGAGCAGTTCTTC	CASSLAIIDSYNEQFF
.	TRBV25-1	.	TRBJ2-1	TGTGTCAGCAGTGAGGATCGGGGCAATGAGCAGTTCTTC	CVSSEDRGNEQFF
TRBD2	TRBV29-1	.	TRBJ2-3	TGCAGCGTTGCTTCACTAGCGGTCGCTAATACGCAGTATTTT	CSVASLAVANTQYF
TRBD2	TRBV7-3	.	TRBJ2-1	TGTGCCAGCAGCTTAACCGGGGGGAAAACCTACAATGAGCAGTTCTTC	CASSLTGGKTYNEQFF
.	TRBV15	.	TRBJ1-2	TGTGCCACCAGCAGAGCGACAGGAGACAACTATGGCTACACCTTC	CATSRATGDNYGYTF
.	TRBV25-1	.	TRBJ1-1	TGTGCCAGCAGTGAATGGGGGGGGGACAACACTGAAGCTTTCTTT	CASSEWGGDNTEAFF
TRBD2	TRBV7-9	.	TRBJ2-1	TGTGCCAGCAGCCGCACTAGCGGTAGCTACAATGAGCAGTTCTTC	CASSRTSGSYNEQFF
.	TRBV7-6	.	TRBJ1-2	TGTGCCAGCAGCTTAACCACAGCCGATAACTATGGCTACACCTTC	CASSLTTADNYGYTF
.	TRBV4-1	.	TRBJ1-3	TGCGCCAGCAGCCACGACCGACAGGCCCTAACCTTATCTGGAAACACCATATATTTT	CASSHDRQALTLSGNTIYF
.	TRBV27	.	TRBJ2-1	TGTGCCAGCAGGACAGGGAGGAATGAGCAGTTCTTC	CASRTGRNEQFF
TRBD1	TRBV11-2	.	TRBJ2-7	TGTGCCAGCAGCGTGCAGACAGGGGGCTACGAGCAGTACTTC	CASSVQTGGYEQYF
.	TRBV15	once	TRBJ2-2	TGTGCCACCAGACTGAACACCGGGGAGCTGTTTTTT	CATRLNTGELFF
.	TRBV7-9	.	TRBJ2-5	TGTGCCAGCAGCTTAGGAAACGGCCAAGAGACCCAGTACTTC	CASSLGNGQETQYF
TRBD1	TRBV7-2	.	TRBJ1-2	TGTGCCAGCAGCTTAGCGGACAGGGAAGAAAGTTGGTATGGCTACACCTTC	CASSLADREESWYGYTF
.	TRBV2	.	TRBJ1-5	TGTGCCAGCAGTGAGGGGAGCAATCAGCCCCAGCATTTT	CASSEGSNQPQHF
.	TRBV7-9	.	TRBJ1-2	TGTGCCAGCAGCTTAGAGACCGACAGATTCTATGGCTACACCTTC	CASSLETDRFYGYTF
.	TRBV10-1	few	TRBJ2-1	TGCGCCAGCAGTGACTCGATAGGGGCATCCTACAATGAGCAGTTCTTC	CASSDSIGASYNEQFF
TRBD1	TRBV29-1	.	TRBJ2-7	TGCAGCGTTGAGGGACAGCCAGAGTACGAGCAGTACTTC	CSVEGQPEYEQYF
TRBD2	TRBV9	.	TRBJ2-3	TGTGCCAGCAGCGCCTCCGGGACTAGCGGCACAGATACGCAGTATTTT	CASSASGTSGTDTQYF
.	TRBV19	.	TRBJ2-7	TGTGCCAGTAGAAACAGGTCGGGTACCTACGAGCAGTACTTC	CASRNRSGTYEQYF
.	TRBV6-6	.	TRBJ2-3	TGTGCCAGCAGTTACTCGTCGGGTCAAACGCAGTATTTT	CASSYSSGQTQYF
.	TRBV7-8	.	TRBJ2-2	TGTGCCAGCAGCTTAGTCTCCGCGAACACCGGGGAGCTGTTTTTT	CASSLVSANTGELFF
.	TRBV30	.	TRBJ1-2	TGTGCCTGGACGGAGGGTGGCTATGGCTACACCTTC	CAWTEGGYGYTF
.	TRBV6-6	.	TRBJ2-7	TGTGCCAGCAACCCTGGGGCAGACAGCTCCTACGAGCAGTACTTC	CASNPGADSSYEQYF
TRBD2	TRBV9	.	TRBJ2-1	TGTGCCAGCAGCGTAGGTAGCGGGAGGACCTACAATGAGCAGTTCTTC	CASSVGSGRTYNEQFF
.	TRBV29-1	.	TRBJ2-5	TGCAGCGTTGGGGCCGACAACCAAGAGACCCAGTACTTC	CSVGADNQETQYF
.	TRBV6-6	.	TRBJ2-3	TGTGCCAGCAGGAGGGAAGATACGCAGTATTTT	CASRREDTQYF
.	TRBV7-9	.	TRBJ2-7	TGTGCCAGCAGCCCAACTGCGGGGGCGCCGTACGAGCAGTACTTC	CASSPTAGAPYEQYF
.	TRBV4-1	.	TRBJ2-7	TGCGCCAGCAGCCAAGATAGTAGAAGAGTCTACGAGCAGTACTTC	CASSQDSRRVYEQYF
.	TRBV11-2	medium-sized	TRBJ1-2	TGTGCCAGCAGCTCCTCCGCCCCCAGGGTAGGCGGCTACACCTTC	CASSSSAPRVGGYTF
.	TRBV27	.	TRBJ1-6	TGTGCCAGCAGTACCGCAGGGGAATTTCGGTATAATTCACCCCTCCACTTT	CASSTAGEFRYNSPLHF
.	TRBV11-2	.	TRBJ1-1	TGTGCCAGCAGCTTTCAGGGATATGGGAACACTGAAGCTTTCTTT	CASSFQGYGNTEAFF
TRBD2	TRBV7-9	many	TRBJ2-3	TGTGCCAGCAGCTCCTCGGAACTAGCGGGAGGCACAGATACGCAGTATTTT	CASSSSELAGGTDTQYF
.	TRBV28	.	TRBJ1-4	TGTGCCAGCAGTTTATTGGGTGGTGAAAAACTGTTTTTT	CASSLLGGEKLFF
.	TRBV6-6	once	TRBJ2-1	TGTGCCACCACTGACAGCTACAATGAGCAGTTCTTC	CATTDSYNEQFF
TRBD2	TRBV7-9	.	TRBJ2-2	TGTGCCAGCAGCCTAGCGGGAGTTGACACCGGGGAGCTGTTTTTT	CASSLAGVDTGELFF
.	TRBV6-1	.	TRBJ1-1	TGTGCCAGCAGTGAAAATGGAGTATGGAATGGAGCTTTCTTT	CASSENGVWNGAFF
TRBD1	TRBV7-6	.	TRBJ2-7	TGTGCCAGCAGCTTATCAATCGGGGACAGGGGATCCGAGCAGTACTTC	CASSLSIGDRGSEQYF
.	TRBV5-1	once	TRBJ2-7	TGCGCCAGCAGCTTGGGTATGGGAACGGCCTACGAGCAGTACTTC	CASSLGMGTAYEQYF
TRBD1	TRBV19	.	TRBJ1-1	TGTGCCAGTAGTGACCCGGGACAGGGGGCTTATACTGAAGCTTTCTTT	CASSDPGQGAYTEAFF
TRBD2	TRBV7-9	once	TRBJ2-7	TGTGCCAGCAGCTCCTCCATACTAGCGAGGTACGAGCAGTACTTC	CASSSSILARYEQYF
.	TRBV9	.	TRBJ2-2	TGTGCCAGCAGTTACCGGCTGGGGGACGGGGAGCTGTTTTTT	CASSYRLGDGELFF